Presented here are 25 T cell receptor beta chains from one specimen sequenced in a study of blood T cells in healthy people across ages. A second PCR, run for roughly 7 to 11 cycles, used a sample-barcoded 5' primer plus a J-beta primer mix. One entry per CDR3 protein results from TCRdb running MiXCR on the 5' RACE reads. The table has roughly 1,000,000 distinct CDR3 sequences, under 30% seen once. These records were also assigned to another study, of T cells of mothers and their children.

Material for sequencing was blood. These receptors originate from a girl aged 2-10 years in good health.

A word on this clonotype: One junction end does not reproduce the germline sequence, and a read error may be involved. CDR3 protein: CACSSAYEQYF. CDR3 DNA sequence: TGTGCCTGCAGTTCGGCCTACGAGCAGTACTTC. The chain has TRBV27 and TRBJ2-5; D is unclear. Judging by the DNA end, TRBJ2-7 fits better; the J call may be wrong. Germline V gene sequence: CDR1 MNHEY, CDR2 SMNVEV (reference sequence). The CDR3 is 11 amino acids.

The chain employs TRBV12-3 or TRBV12-4 and TRBJ2-5; the match to TRBD2 covers 14 bases. The CDR3 runs 15 residues. V trimming: 7 bases; J trimming: 5 bases; junction bases outside the gene matches: 6. CDR3: CASTTGTSGGETQYF. CDR3 nucleotide sequence: TGTGCCAGCACCACCGGGACTAGCGGGGGTGAGACCCAGTACTTC.

This clonotype was counted between two and nine times. V and J are TRBV11-2 and TRBJ2-3; a weak D match, TRBD1 (5 bases). Between the trimmed V and J ends, which lost 7 bases and 5 bases, there was a span of 16 bases. The CDR3 is 14 amino acids. In germline, CDR1 is SGHAT, CDR2 FQNNGV. This CDR3 is CASIPSWGEDTQYF. The CDR3 DNA follows: TGTGCCAGCATCCCGTCATGGGGCGAAGATACGCAGTATTTT.

The chain links TRBV29-1 to TRBJ1-2; D remains ambiguous. Looked up from germline, CDR1 is SQVTM and CDR2 is ANQGSEA. Trimming left V 4 bases short and J 3 bases short, with 15 bases between. This CDR3 is built from 14 residues. This chain's CDR3 is CSVGSPSGYYGYTF. CDR3 nucleotide sequence: TGCAGCGTTGGCTCGCCCTCCGGATACTATGGCTACACCTTC. The full variable domain, with the rest looked up from reference TRBV29-1 and TRBJ1-2, is SAVISQKPSRDICQRGTSLTIQCQVDSQVTMMFWYRQQPGQSLTLIATANQGSEATYESGFVIDKFPISRPNLTFSTLTVSNMSPEDSSIYLCSVGSPSGYYGYTFGSGTRLTVV.

Details on this clonotype: An end of the junction differs from the germline gene, which may be a read error. The V gene is TRBV20-1, the J gene TRBJ2-4, with unresolved D. The CDR3 extends over 10 amino acids. Germline V gives CDR1 DFQATT, CDR2 SNEGSKA (reference sequence). CDR3 DNA sequence: TGCAGTGCTAGGCGGAACATTCGGTACTTC. Translating gives CSARRNIRYF.

This clonotype was seen a handful of times. Mismatch with germline at one junction end may stem from a read error. The rearrangement joins TRBV7-9 to TRBJ2-3, with 9 bases lining up with TRBD2. Per the germline V gene, CDR1 is SEHNR and CDR2 is FQNEAQ (reference sequence). The CDR3 spans 17 residues. CDR3 residues: CVSSLFALAGTADTQYF. CDR3 coding DNA: TGTGTCAGCAGCTTATTCGCCCTAGCGGGAACCGCAGATACGCAGTATTTT.

This clonotype has more than one count but fewer than ten. The V call is TRBV4-1, the J call TRBJ2-3; 8 bases align to TRBD1. Trimming removed 5 bases from V and 2 bases from J; junction bases left unmatched: 6. The CDR3 length is 15 residues. CDR1 and CDR2 from the germline V gene are MGHRA and YSYEKL. The DNA for the CDR3 is TGCGCCAGCAGCGACCGGACAGGGAACACAGATACGCAGTATTTT. Translating it yields CASSDRTGNTDTQYF.

The rearrangement links TRBV7-2 to TRBJ2-5; D is possibly TRBD2 (5 bases). Germline assignment: CDR1 SGHTA and CDR2 FQGNSA. With 1 base removed from V and 5 bases from J, the gap between germline ends came to 20 bases. The CDR3 has 17 amino acids. CDR3 nucleotides: TGTGCCAGCAGCTTAGTGCGCCTAGCCATCCCGGGGGAGACCCAGTACTTC. This encodes CASSLVRLAIPGETQYF.

The sample holds a few counts of this clonotype. The chain has TRBV27 and TRBJ2-1; a weak D match, TRBD2 (6 bases). Trimming took 1 base from V and 0 from J, leaving 10 bases between them. CDR1 is MNHEY, CDR2 SMNVEV, per germline (reference sequence). There are 16 residues in the CDR3. CDR3 amino acids: CASSLWGDSSYNEQFF. For the CDR3, the DNA is TGTGCCAGCAGTTTATGGGGGGATAGCTCCTACAATGAGCAGTTCTTC.

Only a few counts were recorded for this clonotype. The chain uses TRBV19 and TRBJ2-5; D is perhaps TRBD1 (6 bases). Trimming cost V 3 bases and J 6 bases, with 23 bases left between them. Germline V gene data show CDR1 as LNHDA and CDR2 as SQIVND (reference sequence). The CDR3 is 17 residues long. CDR3 coding DNA: TGTGCCAGTAGTATTCGGCCACAGACAGGCAGTAGGCAGACCCAGTACTTC. This sequence encodes CASSIRPQTGSRQTQYF.

This chain joins TRBV11-2 and TRBJ1-4; tentative D call: TRBD1 (5 bases). The CDR3 spans 14 residues. V lost 3 bases and J lost 3, with 8 bases in between. Germline V gives CDR1 SGHAT, CDR2 FQNNGV. The CDR3, as DNA: TGTGCCAGCAGCTTCCCGGGACCTAATGAAAAACTGTTTTTT. It specifies CASSFPGPNEKLFF.

This sequence joins TRBV5-1 and TRBJ1-1, with D unresolved. Germline-derived CDR1 and CDR2 are SGHRS and YFSETQ. V lost 2 bases, J lost 5 bases, and 7 bases lay in between. The CDR3 runs 12 residues. CDR3: CASSFPATEAFF. The CDR3 DNA follows: TGCGCCAGCAGCTTTCCGGCGACTGAAGCTTTCTTT.

This clonotype was counted at least ten times. The rearrangement links TRBV7-9 to TRBJ2-6; TRBD1 matches at 8 bases. Per germline, CDR1 SEHNR and CDR2 FQNEAQ (reference sequence). This CDR3 comprises 15 residues. With V trimmed by 6 bases and J by 2 bases, 3 bases remained unmatched. The CDR3: CASSPTGAGANVLTF. The CDR3 region has the DNA TGTGCCAGCAGTCCGACAGGGGCTGGGGCCAACGTCCTGACTTTC. Full variable domain (outside the CDR3, taken from reference TRBV7-9 and TRBJ2-6): DTGVSQNPRHKITKRGQNVTFRCDPISEHNRLYWYRQTLGQGPEFLTYFQNEAQLEKSRLLSDRFSAERPKGSFSTLEIQRTEQGDSAMYLCASSPTGAGANVLTFGAGSRLTVL.

The chain recombines TRBV11-2 with TRBJ2-5; D might be TRBD1 (5 bases). Germline V gene data show CDR1 as SGHAT and CDR2 as FQNNGV. The CDR3 spans 14 residues. V lost 3 bases and J lost 9, with 17 bases in between. The CDR3 sequence: CASSFDPGFPAQYF. In DNA, the CDR3 is TGTGCCAGCAGCTTTGACCCAGGGTTTCCAGCCCAGTACTTC.

J is TRBJ2-7 and V is TRBV9, with D possibly matching TRBD1 (6 bases). V lost 3 bases to trimming and J lost 1 base, with 14 bases between them. Germline CDR1 is SGDLS and CDR2 is YYNGEE. The CDR3 length is 15 residues. The CDR3 protein is CASSAQGTTSYEQYF. The CDR3 DNA follows: TGTGCCAGCAGCGCCCAGGGGACAACTTCCTACGAGCAGTACTTC.

The V and J genes are TRBV7-9 and TRBJ1-1; D is unclear. Per germline, CDR1 SEHNR and CDR2 FQNEAQ (reference sequence). CDR3 length: 12 amino acids. V was clipped by 2 bases and J by 7 bases, with 8 bases between them. CDR3: CASSLRADEAFF. CDR3 coding DNA: TGTGCCAGCAGCTTAAGGGCAGATGAAGCTTTCTTT.

Points on this clonotype: The junction and the germline gene differ at one end; a read error may be behind it. V is TRBV12-3 or TRBV12-4 and J is TRBJ2-5; D possibly corresponds to TRBD2 (6 bases). CDR3 length equals 12 residues. In DNA, the CDR3 is TGTGCCAACAGTCCCGGAGGGGAGACCCAGTACTTC. As protein: CANSPGGETQYF.

In its sample, this clonotype was seen a few times. The V call is TRBV12-5, the J call TRBJ2-5; D ambiguous. The CDR3 has 13 residues. Germline-derived CDR1 and CDR2 are LGHNT and FRNRAP. Deletions cut 4 bases from V and 5 bases from J, with 11 bases between. In DNA form, the CDR3 reads TGTGCTAGTGGTTCCCAATTCAGGGAGACCCAGTACTTC. Translation: CASGSQFRETQYF.

The chain uses TRBV5-6 and TRBJ1-2, with 7 bases identical to TRBD1. With 1 base clipped from V and 4 bases from J, the junction kept 13 bases outside the gene matches. There are 17 residues in the CDR3. Germline V gives CDR1 SGHDT, CDR2 YYEEEE. CDR3 sequence reads: CASSLILQGGGSYGYTF. CDR3 nucleotide sequence: TGTGCCAGCAGCTTGATCCTCCAGGGGGGGGGATCCTATGGCTACACCTTC.

This clonotype showed up just a few times. V is TRBV12-3 or TRBV12-4 and J is TRBJ2-5; D is unresolved. The CDR3 has 12 residues. V was pared by 3 bases and J by 5 bases, with 7 bases between. CDR3 in amino acids: CASSFYSETQYF. CDR3 DNA: TGTGCCAGCAGTTTCTACTCGGAGACCCAGTACTTC.

The chain has TRBV7-2 and TRBJ2-1; 11 nucleotides match TRBD1. The assigned J gene may be wrong: the sequence end matches TRBJ2-5 better. CDR3 length: 16 residues. Germline CDR1 and CDR2: SGHTA and FQGNSA. The DNA for the CDR3 is TGTGCCAGCAGCTTAGGTCGGACAGGGGGCGCGGGGACCCAGTACTTC. Its translation: CASSLGRTGGAGTQYF.

V is TRBV12-5 and J is TRBJ2-2, with D perhaps TRBD1 (8 bases). V shed 11 bases and J shed 7 bases, with 17 bases lying between them. CDR3 length equals 13 residues. The V gene's germline CDR1 is LGHNT and CDR2 FRNRAP. The CDR3 nucleotides read TGTGCTGGCCTGACAGGGGAGGGCGGGGAGCTGTTTTTT. Translating it yields CAGLTGEGGELFF. The full variable domain, its missing parts supplied by reference TRBV12-5 and TRBJ2-2, is DARVTQTPRHKVTEMGQEVTMRCQPILGHNTVFWYRQTMMQGLELLAYFRNRAPLDDSGMPKDRFSAEMPDATLATLKIQPSEPRDSAVYFCAGLTGEGGELFFGEGSRLTVL.

In its sample, this clonotype was seen a few times. The chain couples TRBV28 to TRBJ2-3; TRBD2 matches at 7 bases. The CDR3 has 14 residues. Germline-derived CDR1 and CDR2 are MDHEN and SYDVKM. The V segment lost 7 bases and the J segment 13 bases; nucleotides outside the gene matches: 17. CDR3 protein: CASTAGTTQKGKYF. Here the CDR3 DNA reads TGTGCCAGCACCGCAGGGACTACCCAAAAGGGAAAGTATTTT.

There are a few counts of this clonotype. The chain recombines TRBV9 with TRBJ1-2; no definite D call. The germline gives CDR1 SGDLS, CDR2 YYNGEE. This CDR3 region has 14 residues. The V and J ends lost 0 bases and 4 bases respectively, with 10 bases between them. The CDR3 spells CASSVGVGTYGYTF. The CDR3, as DNA: TGTGCCAGCAGCGTAGGAGTCGGAACCTATGGCTACACCTTC.

The chain links TRBV4-1 to TRBJ2-5; a weak D match, TRBD2 (5 bases). The tail of the sequence fits TRBJ2-7 better, so the J call may be wrong. The germline gives CDR1 MGHRA, CDR2 YSYEKL. The CDR3 consists of 16 residues. CDR3 residues: CASSLFPGLVSYEQYF. The CDR3 region has the DNA TGCGCCAGCAGCCTCTTCCCCGGACTGGTCTCCTACGAGCAGTACTTC.